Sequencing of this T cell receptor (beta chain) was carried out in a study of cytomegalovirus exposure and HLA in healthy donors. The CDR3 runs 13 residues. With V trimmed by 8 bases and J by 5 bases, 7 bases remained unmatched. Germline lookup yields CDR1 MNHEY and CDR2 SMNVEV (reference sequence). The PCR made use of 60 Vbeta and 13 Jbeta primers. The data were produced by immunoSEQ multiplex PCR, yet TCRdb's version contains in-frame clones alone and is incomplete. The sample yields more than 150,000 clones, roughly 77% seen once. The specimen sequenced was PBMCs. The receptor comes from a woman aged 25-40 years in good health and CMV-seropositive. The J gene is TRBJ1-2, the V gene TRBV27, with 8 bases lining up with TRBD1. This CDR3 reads CASAPGGAYGYTF. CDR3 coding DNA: TGTGCCAGCGCCCCAGGGGGCGCGTATGGCTACACCTTC.